The subject of this entry is one T cell receptor beta chain. This CDR3 region has 13 residues. Looked up from germline, CDR1 is SGHNT and CDR2 is YYREEE (reference sequence). V lost 1 base and J 6 bases, leaving 7 bases between the germline ends. This entry comes from a study of PD-1 blockade in classical Hodgkin lymphoma. About the study: Nivolumab dosed at 3 mg/kg went to patients intravenously every 2 weeks.

This table comes from immunoSEQ multiplex PCR, and its TCRdb copy is limited to in-frame clones, with some not included. Here the sample spans approximately 90,000 clones, nearly 85% being singletons. Time point described: cycle 4 day 1 (C4D1), after around six weeks of nivolumab. In every patient, relapse followed autologous stem cell transplantation, while exposure to brentuximab vedotin differed. The J gene is TRBJ2-2, the V gene TRBV5-4; D is undetermined. The receptor comes from a human donor with classical Hodgkin lymphoma. Source: peripheral blood mononuclear cells (PBMCs), taken before the fourth cycle of nivolumab. Written as DNA, the CDR3 is TGTGCCAGCAGCTTGATGCTAGCCGGGGAGCTGTTTTTT. Encoded protein: CASSLMLAGELFF.